This TCR beta chain was found in a study of T-cell memory formation after mild COVID-19 (dated by TCRdb to 2020 to 2022). Looking at the study overall: TCR sequence clusters from the two donors were largely donor specific. The cohort was made up of two young adult volunteers, one female and one male, who were previously healthy. In two donors, T-cell clones that expanded and contracted after mild COVID-19 were tracked by sequencing TCRalpha and TCRbeta repertoires over time. Beyond this particular receptor, the publication reports: Only a couple of mild cases were covered by the study, and larger cohorts that include severe cases with pre-infection samples were considered necessary. The detection of some responding clones in pre-infection memory suggests that pre-existing cross-reactive memory T cells joined the SARS-CoV-2 response. Clones that contracted from day 15 to 85 showed balanced CD4/CD8 phenotypes, whereas a second wave of clones that expanded from day 15 to 37 leaned towards CD4+. Contracting CD4+ clones turned up mainly in the CM and EM memory subsets, whereas EMRA was where CD8+ clones were enriched. SARS-CoV-2 specificity of the second-wave clones peaking on day 37 was not confirmed.

As for this clonotype: The antigen this receptor binds is unknown. There are no base qualities to consult, and no much larger clone falls within one base.

Ficoll-Paque density gradient centrifugation was used to isolate PBMCs. These reads were obtained on an Illumina NovaSeq 6000. TCRalpha and TCRbeta cDNA libraries were constructed by 5'RACE with constant-segment primers, with sample barcodes and unique molecular identifiers being introduced. RNA was extracted from every sample with Trizol reagent. The libraries were amplified in two PCR steps, and the second step added a second sample barcode and Illumina TruSeq adapters. Sequencing of libraries was performed on an Illumina NovaSeq with 2 x 150 bp paired-end reads. The published analysis was carried out like this. The reads were demultiplexed and collapsed into UMI-guided consensus sequences using migec v1.2.7. Using mixcr v2.1.11, UMI consensuses were aligned to TRA and TRB V and J templates and then assembled into clonotypes. Expanded or contracted clonotypes were those called significant by both edgeR and NoisET, with noise models trained on biological replicates. For edgeR calls, the thresholds were a false discovery rate-adjusted p below 0.01 and a log2 fold-change of 1. As an exploratory analysis of dynamics, max-normalized trajectories of the 1000 most abundant clonotypes were examined by PCA with hierarchical clustering. The CD4 or CD8 phenotype of responding clones was assigned using the separately sequenced CD4+ and CD8+ repertoires. TCRdb reprocessing: public reads trimmed at Q25 with fastp, clones called with MiXCR, in-frame beta chains kept. Rows matching on CDR3 protein sequence are summarized as one entry with the most common DNA and genes. The V and J calls follow TCRdb's processing rather than the paper's. The sample yields 190,000 or so distinct CDR3 sequences; 20% to 25% were counted once. 23% of the sample goes to the ten largest clones.

The CDR1 and CDR2 encoded by the germline V gene are SGHVS and FQNEAQ. V gives up 1 base and J gives up 0 bases, and the segment between their germline ends measures 8 bases. CDR3 length: 15 amino acids, cysteine to phenylalanine. Here the CDR3 DNA is all that survives: 45 bases in frame from base 1. Sequencing input: PBMCs or a T cell subset sorted from them (not recorded which). This clonotype originated in an adult woman who had mild COVID-19 (a few samples of this study predate the infection). The sample titles of this study are shuffled in the database, so cell type and time point are left out; the donor was told from shared clones. The rearranged chain carries TRBV7-8 and TRBJ2-3; no D gene can be assigned with confidence. The CDR3 region has the sequence CASSLEGPSTDTQYF. The nucleotides are TGTGCCAGCAGCTTAGAAGGGCCTAGCACAGATACGCAGTATTTT.